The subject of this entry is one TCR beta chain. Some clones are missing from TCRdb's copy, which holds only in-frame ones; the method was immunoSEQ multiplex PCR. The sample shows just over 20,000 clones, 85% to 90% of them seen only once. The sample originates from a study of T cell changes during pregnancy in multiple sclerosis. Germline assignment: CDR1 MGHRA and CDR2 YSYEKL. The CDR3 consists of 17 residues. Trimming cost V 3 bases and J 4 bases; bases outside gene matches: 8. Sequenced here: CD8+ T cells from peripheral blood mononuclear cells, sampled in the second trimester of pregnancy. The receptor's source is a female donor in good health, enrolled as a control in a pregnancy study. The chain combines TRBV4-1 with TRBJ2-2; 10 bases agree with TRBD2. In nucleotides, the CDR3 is TGCGCCAGCAGCCAGATGCTAGCGGGAGCGGGCACCGGGGAGCTGTTTTTT. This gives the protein CASSQMLAGAGTGELFF.